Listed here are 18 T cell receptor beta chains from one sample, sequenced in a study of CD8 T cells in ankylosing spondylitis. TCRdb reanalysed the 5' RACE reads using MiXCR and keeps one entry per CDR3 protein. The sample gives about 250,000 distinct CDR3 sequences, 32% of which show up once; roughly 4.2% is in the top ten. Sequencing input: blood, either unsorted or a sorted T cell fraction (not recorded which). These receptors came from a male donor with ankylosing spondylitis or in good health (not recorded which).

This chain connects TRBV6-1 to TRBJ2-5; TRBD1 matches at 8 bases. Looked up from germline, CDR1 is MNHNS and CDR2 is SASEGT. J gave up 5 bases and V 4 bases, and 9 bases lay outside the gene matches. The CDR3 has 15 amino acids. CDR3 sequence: CASSGRSRGQETQYF. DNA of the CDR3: TGTGCCAGCAGTGGAAGGAGCAGGGGGCAGGAGACCCAGTACTTC.

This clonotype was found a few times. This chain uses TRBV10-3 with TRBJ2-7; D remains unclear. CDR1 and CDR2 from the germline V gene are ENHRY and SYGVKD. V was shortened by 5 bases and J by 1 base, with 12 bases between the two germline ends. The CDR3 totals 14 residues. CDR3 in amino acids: CAISPTDGSYEQYF. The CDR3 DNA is TGTGCCATCAGTCCGACGGACGGATCCTACGAGCAGTACTTC.

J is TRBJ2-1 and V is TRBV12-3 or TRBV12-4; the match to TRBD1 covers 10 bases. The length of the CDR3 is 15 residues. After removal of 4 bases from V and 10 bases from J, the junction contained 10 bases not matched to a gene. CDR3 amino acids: CASSSGQGIRREQFF. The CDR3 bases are TGTGCCAGCAGTTCGGGACAGGGGATTAGAAGGGAGCAGTTCTTC.

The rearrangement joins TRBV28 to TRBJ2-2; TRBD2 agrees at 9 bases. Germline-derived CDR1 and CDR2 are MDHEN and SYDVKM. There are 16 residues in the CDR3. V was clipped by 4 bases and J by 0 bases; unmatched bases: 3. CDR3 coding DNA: TGTGCCAGCAGTTCGACTAGCGGACCGAACACCGGGGAGCTGTTTTTT. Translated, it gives CASSSTSGPNTGELFF.

In DNA form, the CDR3 reads TGTGCCAGCAGTTTAAAAAGTCCAACCCCCGGCACAGATACGCAGTATTTT. As protein: CASSLKSPTPGTDTQYF. The chain is built from TRBV12-3 or TRBV12-4 and TRBJ2-3, with D unresolved. Trimming stripped 2 bases from V and 1 base from J, with 16 bases between. CDR3 length equals 17 residues.

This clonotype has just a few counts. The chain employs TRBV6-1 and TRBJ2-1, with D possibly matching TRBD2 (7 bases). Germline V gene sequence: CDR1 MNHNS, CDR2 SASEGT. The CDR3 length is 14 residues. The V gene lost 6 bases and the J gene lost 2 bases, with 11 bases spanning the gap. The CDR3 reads CASRRGLTYNEQFF. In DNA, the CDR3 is TGTGCCAGCAGGCGGGGGCTAACCTACAATGAGCAGTTCTTC.

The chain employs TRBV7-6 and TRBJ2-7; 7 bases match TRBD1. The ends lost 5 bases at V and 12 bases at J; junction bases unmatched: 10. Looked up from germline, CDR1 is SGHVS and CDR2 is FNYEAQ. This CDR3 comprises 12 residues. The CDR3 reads CASSQGQAEWYF. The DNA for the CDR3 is TGTGCCAGCAGCCAAGGACAGGCCGAATGGTACTTC.

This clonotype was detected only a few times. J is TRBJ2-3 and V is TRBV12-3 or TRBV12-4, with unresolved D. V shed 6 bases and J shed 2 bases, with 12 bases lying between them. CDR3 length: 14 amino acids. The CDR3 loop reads CASSRGPHTDTQYF. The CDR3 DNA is TGTGCCAGCAGCCGTGGGCCCCACACAGATACGCAGTATTTT.

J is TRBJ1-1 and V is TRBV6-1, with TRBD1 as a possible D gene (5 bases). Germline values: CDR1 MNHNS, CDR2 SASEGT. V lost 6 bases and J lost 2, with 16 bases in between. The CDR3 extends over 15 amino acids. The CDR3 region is CASSDRRDDNTEAFF. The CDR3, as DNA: TGTGCCAGCAGCGACCGACGGGACGATAACACTGAAGCTTTCTTT.

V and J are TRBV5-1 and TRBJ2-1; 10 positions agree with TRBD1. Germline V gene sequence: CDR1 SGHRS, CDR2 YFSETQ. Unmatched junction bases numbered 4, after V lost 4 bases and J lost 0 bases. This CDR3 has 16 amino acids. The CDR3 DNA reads TGCGCCAGCAGCGAAAGGACAGGGGGCTCCTACAATGAGCAGTTCTTC. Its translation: CASSERTGGSYNEQFF.

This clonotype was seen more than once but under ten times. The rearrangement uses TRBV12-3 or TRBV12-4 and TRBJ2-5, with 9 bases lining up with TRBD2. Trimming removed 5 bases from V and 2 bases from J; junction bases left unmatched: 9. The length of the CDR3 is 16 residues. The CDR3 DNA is TGTGCCAGCAGTCACCTCAAGCGGGGGGAACAAGAGACCCAGTACTTC. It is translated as CASSHLKRGEQETQYF.

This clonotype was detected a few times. The CDR3: CASSWTVQYGYTF. The CDR3 nucleotides are TGTGCCAGCAGCTGGACAGTCCAATATGGCTACACCTTC. This sequence joins TRBV12-3 or TRBV12-4 and TRBJ1-2; D may be TRBD1 (6 bases). The V end lost 6 bases, the J end lost 5 bases, and 13 bases lay between the germline ends. This CDR3 contains 13 residues.

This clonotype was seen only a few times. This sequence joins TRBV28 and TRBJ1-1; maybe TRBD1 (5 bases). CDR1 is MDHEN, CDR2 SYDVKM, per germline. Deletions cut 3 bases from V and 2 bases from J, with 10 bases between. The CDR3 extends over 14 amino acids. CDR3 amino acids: CASSFLRENTEAFF. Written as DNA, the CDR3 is TGTGCCAGCAGTTTCCTCAGGGAAAACACTGAAGCTTTCTTT.

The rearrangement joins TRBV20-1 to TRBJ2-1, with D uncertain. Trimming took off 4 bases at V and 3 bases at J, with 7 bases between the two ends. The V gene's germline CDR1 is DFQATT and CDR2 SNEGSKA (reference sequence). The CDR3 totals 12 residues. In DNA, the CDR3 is TGCAGTGCTACGAACAGCTACAATGAGCAGTTCTTC. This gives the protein CSATNSYNEQFF.

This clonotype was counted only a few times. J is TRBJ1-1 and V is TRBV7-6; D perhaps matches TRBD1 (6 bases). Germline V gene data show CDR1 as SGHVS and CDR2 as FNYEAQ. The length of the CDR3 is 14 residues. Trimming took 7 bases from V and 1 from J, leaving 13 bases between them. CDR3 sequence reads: CASTELGGNTEAFF. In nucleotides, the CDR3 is TGTGCCAGCACTGAATTAGGGGGGAACACTGAAGCTTTCTTT.

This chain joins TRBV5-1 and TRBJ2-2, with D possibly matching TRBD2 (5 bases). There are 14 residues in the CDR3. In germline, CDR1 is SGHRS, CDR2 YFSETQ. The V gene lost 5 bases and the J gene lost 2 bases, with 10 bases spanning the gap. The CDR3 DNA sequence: TGCGCCAGCAGAGACTACACAAACACCGGGGAGCTGTTTTTT. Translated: CASRDYTNTGELFF.

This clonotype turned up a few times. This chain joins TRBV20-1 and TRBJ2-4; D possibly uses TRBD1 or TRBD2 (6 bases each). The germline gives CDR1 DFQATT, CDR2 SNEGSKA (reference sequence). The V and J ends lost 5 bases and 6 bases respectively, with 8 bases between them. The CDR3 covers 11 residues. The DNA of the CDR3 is TGCAGTGCTGAGGGGGGAAACATTCAGTACTTC. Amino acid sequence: CSAEGGNIQYF.

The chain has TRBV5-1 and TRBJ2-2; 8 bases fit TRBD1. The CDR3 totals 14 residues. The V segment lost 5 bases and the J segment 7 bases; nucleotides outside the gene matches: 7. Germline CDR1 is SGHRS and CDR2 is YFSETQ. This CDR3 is CASRRQGWDGELFF. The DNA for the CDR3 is TGCGCCAGCAGACGACAGGGGTGGGACGGGGAGCTGTTTTTT.